The T cell receptor (beta chain) under discussion was sequenced for a study of post-analysis software for immune sequencing data. Study-level points and caveats: The study found TRBV5-6, TRBV5-1 and TRBV20-1 among 5 or 6 TRBV segments more frequent in patients than controls. Same-batch preparations were strongly co-clustered by F measure. Controls had significantly higher normalized Chao1 diversity than multiple sclerosis patients.

Prepared libraries of TCR beta cDNA carried unique molecular identifiers. T cells, about 0.85 to 11 million of them, yielded 500,000 or so cDNA molecules. Via MiXCR, TCRdb re-called the PCR reads, giving one row per CDR3 protein. The sample carries roughly 730,000 distinct CDR3 sequences, about 27% recorded once. Notes on this clonotype: No antigen is known for it. An end of the junction differs from the germline gene, which may be a read error.

Looked up from germline, CDR1 is SSHAT and CDR2 is FNYEAQ (reference sequence). This CDR3 comprises 16 residues. The sequence was collected from a girl between 5 and 17 years old with multiple sclerosis. Sample: blood. This chain uses TRBV7-7 with TRBJ2-1, with TRBD1 identical over 7 bases. The DNA end favors TRBJ2-7, so the J call may be wrong. CDR3 bases: TGTGCTAGCAGCTTAGGTGGGACAGCATCCTACAATGAGCAGTACTTC. Protein: CASSLGGTASYNEQYF.